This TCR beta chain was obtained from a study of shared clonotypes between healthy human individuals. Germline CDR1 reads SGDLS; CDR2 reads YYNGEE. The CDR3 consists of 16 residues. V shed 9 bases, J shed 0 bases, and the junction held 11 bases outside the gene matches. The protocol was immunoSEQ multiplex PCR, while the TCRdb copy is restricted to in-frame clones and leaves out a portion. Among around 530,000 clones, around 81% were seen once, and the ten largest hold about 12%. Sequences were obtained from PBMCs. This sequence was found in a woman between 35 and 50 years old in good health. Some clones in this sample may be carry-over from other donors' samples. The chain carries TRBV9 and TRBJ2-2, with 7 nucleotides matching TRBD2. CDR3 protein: CATGGRANTNTGELFF. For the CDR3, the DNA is TGTGCCACCGGGGGGAGGGCTAATACGAACACCGGGGAGCTGTTTTTT. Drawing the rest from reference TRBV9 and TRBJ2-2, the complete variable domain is DSGVTQTPKHLITATGQRVTLRCSPRSGDLSVYWYQQSLDQGLQFLIQYYNGEERAKGNILERFSAQQFPDLHSELNLSSLELGDSALYFCATGGRANTNTGELFFGEGSRLTVL.